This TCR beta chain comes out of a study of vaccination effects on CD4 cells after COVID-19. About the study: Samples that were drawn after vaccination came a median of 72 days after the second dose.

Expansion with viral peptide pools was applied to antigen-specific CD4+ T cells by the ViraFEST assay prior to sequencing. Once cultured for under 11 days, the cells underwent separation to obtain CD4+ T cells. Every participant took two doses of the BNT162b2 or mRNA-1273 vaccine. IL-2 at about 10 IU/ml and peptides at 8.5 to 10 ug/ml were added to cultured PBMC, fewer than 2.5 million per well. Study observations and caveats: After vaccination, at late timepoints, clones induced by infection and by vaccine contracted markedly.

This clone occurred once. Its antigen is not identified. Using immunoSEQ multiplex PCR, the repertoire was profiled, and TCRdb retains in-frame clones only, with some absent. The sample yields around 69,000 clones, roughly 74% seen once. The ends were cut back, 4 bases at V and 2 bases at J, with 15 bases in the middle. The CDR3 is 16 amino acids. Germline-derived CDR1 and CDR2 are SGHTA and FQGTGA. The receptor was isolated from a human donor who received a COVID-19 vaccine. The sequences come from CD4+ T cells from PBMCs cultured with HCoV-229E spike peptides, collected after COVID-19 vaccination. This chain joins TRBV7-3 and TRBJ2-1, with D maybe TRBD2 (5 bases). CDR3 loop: CASSSPTTLPYNEQFF. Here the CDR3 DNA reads TGTGCCAGCAGCTCACCGACTACCTTACCCTACAATGAGCAGTTCTTC.